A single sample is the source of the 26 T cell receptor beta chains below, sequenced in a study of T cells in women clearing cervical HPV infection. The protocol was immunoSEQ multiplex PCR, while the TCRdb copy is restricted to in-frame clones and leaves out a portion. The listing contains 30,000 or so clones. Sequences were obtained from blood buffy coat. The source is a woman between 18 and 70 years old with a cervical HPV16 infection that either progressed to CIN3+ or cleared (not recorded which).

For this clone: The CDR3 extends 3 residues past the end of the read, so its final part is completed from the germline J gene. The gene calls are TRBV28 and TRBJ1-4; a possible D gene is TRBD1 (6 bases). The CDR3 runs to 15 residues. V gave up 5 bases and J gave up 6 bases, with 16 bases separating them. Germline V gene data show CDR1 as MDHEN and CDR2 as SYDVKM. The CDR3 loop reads CASSATGPRDEKLFF. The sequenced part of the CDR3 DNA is TGTGCCAGCAGTGCGACAGGTCCGCGGGATGAAAAA.

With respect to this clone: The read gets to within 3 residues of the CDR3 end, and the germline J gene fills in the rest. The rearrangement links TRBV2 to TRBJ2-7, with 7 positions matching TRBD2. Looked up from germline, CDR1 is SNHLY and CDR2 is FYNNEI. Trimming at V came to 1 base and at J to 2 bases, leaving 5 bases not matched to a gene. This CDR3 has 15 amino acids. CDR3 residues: CASSEGLAATYEQYF. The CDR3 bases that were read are TGTGCCAGCAGTGAAGGGCTAGCGGCAACCTACGAG.

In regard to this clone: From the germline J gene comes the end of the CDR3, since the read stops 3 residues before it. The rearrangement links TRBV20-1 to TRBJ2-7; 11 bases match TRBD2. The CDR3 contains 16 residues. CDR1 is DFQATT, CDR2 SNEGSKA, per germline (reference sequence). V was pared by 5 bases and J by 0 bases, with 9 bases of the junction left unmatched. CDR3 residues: CSAPGTSGLSSYEQYF. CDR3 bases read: TGCAGTGCTCCCGGGACTAGCGGTCTGAGCTCCTACGAG.

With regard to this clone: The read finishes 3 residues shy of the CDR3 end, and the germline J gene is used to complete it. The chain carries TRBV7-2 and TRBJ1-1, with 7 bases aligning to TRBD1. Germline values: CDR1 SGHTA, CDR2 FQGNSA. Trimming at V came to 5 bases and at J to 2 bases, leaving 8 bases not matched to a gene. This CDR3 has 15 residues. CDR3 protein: CASSPGGTVNTEAFF. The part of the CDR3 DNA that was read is TGTGCCAGCAGCCCTGGGGGGACAGTAAACACTGAA.

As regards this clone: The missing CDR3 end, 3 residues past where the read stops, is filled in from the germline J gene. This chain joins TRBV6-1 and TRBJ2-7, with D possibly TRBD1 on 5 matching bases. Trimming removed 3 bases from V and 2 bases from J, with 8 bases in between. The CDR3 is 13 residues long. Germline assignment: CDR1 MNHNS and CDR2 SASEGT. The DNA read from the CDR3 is TGTGCCAGCAGTGAGACAGCCGCCTACGAG. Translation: CASSETAAYE. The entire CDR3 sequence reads CASSETAAYEQYF.

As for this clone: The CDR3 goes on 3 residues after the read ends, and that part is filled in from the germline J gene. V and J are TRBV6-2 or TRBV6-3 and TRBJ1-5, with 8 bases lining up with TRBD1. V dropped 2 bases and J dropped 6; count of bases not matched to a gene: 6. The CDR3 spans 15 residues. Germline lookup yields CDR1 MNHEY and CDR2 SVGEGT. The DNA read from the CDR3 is TGTGCCAGCAGTTACCGGGCAGGGGGCGGTCAGCCC. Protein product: CASSYRAGGGQP. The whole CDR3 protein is CASSYRAGGGQPQHF.

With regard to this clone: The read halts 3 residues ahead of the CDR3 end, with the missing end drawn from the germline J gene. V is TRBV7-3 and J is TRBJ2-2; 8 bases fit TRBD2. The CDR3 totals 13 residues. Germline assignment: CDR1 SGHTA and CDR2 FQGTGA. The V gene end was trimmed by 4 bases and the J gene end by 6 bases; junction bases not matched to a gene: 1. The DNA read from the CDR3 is TGTGCCAGCAGCTCGGGGGGGCCCGGGGAG. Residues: CASSSGGPGE. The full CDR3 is CASSSGGPGELFF.

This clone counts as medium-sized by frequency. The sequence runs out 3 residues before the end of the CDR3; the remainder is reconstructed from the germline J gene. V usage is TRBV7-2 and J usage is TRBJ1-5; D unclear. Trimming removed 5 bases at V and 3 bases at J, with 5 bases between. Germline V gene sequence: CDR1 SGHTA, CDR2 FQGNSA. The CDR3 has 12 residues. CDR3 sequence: CASSRLNQPQHF. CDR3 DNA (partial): TGTGCCAGCAGCCGACTCAATCAGCCC.

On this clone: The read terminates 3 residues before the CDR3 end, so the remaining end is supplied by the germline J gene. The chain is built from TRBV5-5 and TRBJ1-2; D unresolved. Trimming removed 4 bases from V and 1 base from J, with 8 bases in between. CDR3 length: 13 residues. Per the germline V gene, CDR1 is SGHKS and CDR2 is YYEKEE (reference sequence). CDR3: CASSAQSNYGYTF. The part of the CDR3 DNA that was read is TGTGCCAGCAGCGCACAGAGTAACTATGGC.

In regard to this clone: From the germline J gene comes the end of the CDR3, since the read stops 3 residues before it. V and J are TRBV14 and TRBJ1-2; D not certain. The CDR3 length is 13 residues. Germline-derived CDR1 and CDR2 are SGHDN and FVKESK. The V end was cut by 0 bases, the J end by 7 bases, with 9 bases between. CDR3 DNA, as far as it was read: TGTGCCAGCAGCCAAGATGAAATCGGTGGC. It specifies CASSQDEIGG. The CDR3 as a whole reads CASSQDEIGGYTF. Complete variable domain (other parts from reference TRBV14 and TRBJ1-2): EAGVTQFPSHSVIEKGQTVTLRCDPISGHDNLYWYRRVMGKEIKFLLHFVKESKQDESGMPNNRFLAERTGGTYSTLKVQPAELEDSGVYFCASSQDEIGGYTFGSGTRLTVV.

The CDR3 spells CASSYSGGGSYEQYF. CDR3 DNA, as far as it was read: TGTGCCAGCAGTTACAGCGGCGGGGGGTCATACGAG. The chain recombines TRBV6-2 or TRBV6-3 with TRBJ2-7; 8 bases match TRBD2. The read ends 3 residues shy of where the CDR3 ends; the end is completed using the germline J gene. Germline CDR1 and CDR2: MNHEY and SVGEGT. The CDR3 extends over 15 amino acids. V gave up 2 bases and J gave up 4 bases; unmatched junction bases: 7.

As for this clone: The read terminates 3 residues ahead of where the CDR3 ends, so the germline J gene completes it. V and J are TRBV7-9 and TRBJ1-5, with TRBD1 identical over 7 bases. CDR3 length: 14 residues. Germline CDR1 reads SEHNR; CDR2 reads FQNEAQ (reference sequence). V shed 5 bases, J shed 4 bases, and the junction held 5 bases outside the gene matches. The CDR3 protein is CASSPTGTNQPQHF. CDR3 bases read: TGTGCCAGCAGCCCGACAGGGACGAATCAGCCC.

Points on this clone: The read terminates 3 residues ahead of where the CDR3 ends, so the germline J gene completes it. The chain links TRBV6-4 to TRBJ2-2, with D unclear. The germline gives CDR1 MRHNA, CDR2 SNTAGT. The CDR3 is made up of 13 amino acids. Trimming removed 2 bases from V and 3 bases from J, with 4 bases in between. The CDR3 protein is CASSDRDTGELFF. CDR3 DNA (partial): TGTGCCAGCAGTGACAGGGACACCGGGGAG.

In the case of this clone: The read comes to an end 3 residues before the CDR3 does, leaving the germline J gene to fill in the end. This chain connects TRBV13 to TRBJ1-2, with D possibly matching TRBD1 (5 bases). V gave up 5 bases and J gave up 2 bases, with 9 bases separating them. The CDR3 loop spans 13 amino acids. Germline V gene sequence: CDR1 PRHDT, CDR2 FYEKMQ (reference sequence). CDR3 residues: CASSGDRNYGYTF. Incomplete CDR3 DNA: TGTGCCAGCAGCGGAGACAGAAACTATGGC. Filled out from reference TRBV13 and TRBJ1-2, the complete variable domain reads AAGVIQSPRHLIKEKRETATLKCYPIPRHDTVYWYQQGPGQDPQFLISFYEKMQSDKGSIPDRFSAQQFSDYHSELNMSSLELGDSALYFCASSGDRNYGYTFGSGTRLTVV.

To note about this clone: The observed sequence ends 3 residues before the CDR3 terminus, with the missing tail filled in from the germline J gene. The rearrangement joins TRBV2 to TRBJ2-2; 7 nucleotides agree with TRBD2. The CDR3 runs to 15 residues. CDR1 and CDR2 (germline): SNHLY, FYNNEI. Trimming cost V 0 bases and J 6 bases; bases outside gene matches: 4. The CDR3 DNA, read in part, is TGTGCCAGCAGTGAAGCGGGAGGGGCGTCCGGGGAG. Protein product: CASSEAGGASGE. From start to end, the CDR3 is CASSEAGGASGELFF.

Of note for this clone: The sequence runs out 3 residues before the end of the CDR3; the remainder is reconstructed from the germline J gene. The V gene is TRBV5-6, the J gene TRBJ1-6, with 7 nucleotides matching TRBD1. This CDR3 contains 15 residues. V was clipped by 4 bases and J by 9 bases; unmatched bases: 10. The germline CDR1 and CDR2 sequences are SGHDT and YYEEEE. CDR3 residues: CASSTRQGRGSPLHF. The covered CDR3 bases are TGTGCCAGCAGCACCCGACAGGGTCGGGGTTCACCC.

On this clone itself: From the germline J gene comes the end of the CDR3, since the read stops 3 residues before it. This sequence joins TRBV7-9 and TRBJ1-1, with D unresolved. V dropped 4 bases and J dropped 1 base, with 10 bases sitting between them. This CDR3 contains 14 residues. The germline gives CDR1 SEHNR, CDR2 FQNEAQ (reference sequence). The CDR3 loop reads CASSSTTENTEAFF. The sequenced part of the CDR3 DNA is TGTGCCAGCAGCTCTACAACAGAGAACACTGAA.

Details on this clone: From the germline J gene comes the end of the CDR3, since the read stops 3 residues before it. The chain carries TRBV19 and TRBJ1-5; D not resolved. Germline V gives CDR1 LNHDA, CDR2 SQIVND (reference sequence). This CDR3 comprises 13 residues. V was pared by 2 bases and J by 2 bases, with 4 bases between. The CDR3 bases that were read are TGTGCCAGTAGTATAAGGGGCAATCAGCCC. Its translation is CASSIRGNQP. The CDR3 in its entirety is CASSIRGNQPQHF.

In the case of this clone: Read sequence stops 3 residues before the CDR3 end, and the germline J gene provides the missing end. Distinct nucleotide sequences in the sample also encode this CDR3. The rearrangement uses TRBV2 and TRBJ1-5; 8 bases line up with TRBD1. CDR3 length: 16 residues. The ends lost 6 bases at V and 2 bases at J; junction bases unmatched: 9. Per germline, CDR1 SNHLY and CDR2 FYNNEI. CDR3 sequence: CASRGGTGLGNQPQHF. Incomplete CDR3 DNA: TGTGCCAGCAGAGGAGGGACAGGCCTAGGCAATCAGCCC.

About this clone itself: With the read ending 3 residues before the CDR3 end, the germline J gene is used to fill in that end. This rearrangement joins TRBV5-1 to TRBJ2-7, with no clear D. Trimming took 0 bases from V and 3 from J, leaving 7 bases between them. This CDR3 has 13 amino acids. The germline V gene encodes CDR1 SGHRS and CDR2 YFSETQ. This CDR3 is CASSLAPNYEQYF. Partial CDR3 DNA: TGCGCCAGCAGCTTGGCCCCCAACTACGAG.

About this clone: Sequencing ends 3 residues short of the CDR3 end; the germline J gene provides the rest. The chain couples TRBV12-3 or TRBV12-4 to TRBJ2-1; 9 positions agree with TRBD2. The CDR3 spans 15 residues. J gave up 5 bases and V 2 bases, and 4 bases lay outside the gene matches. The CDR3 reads CASSLSSGGNNEQFF. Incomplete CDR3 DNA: TGTGCCAGCAGTTTATCCAGCGGGGGGAACAATGAG.

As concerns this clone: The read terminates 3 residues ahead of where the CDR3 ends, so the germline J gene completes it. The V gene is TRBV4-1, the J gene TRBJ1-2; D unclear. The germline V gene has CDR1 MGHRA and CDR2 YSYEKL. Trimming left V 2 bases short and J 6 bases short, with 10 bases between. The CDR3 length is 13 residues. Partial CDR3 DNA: TGCGCCAGCAGCCAACCGTTGAGCGATGGC. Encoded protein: CASSQPLSDG. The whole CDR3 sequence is CASSQPLSDGYTF.

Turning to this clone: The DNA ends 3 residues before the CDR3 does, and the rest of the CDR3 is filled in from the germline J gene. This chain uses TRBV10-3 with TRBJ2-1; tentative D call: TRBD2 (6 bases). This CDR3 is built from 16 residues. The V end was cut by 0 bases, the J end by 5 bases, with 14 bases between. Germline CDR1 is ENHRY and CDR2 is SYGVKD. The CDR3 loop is CAISESGKGGDNEQFF. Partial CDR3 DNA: TGTGCCATCAGTGAGTCGGGAAAAGGCGGGGACAATGAG.

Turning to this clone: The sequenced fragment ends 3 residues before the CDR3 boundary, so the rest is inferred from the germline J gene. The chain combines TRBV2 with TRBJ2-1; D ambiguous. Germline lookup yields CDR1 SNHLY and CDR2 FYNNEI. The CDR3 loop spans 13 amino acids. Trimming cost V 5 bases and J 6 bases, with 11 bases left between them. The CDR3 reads CASSFTVGNEQFF. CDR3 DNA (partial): TGTGCCAGCAGTTTTACAGTCGGCAATGAG.

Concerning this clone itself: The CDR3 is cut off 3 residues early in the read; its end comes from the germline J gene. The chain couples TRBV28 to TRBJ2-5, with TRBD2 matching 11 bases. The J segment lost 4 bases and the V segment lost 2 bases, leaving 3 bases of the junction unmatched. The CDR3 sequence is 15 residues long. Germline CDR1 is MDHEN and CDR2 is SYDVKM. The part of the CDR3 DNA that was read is TGTGCCAGCAGTTTAACTACTAGCGGGGGAGAGACC. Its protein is CASSLTTSGGET. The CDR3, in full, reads CASSLTTSGGETQYF.

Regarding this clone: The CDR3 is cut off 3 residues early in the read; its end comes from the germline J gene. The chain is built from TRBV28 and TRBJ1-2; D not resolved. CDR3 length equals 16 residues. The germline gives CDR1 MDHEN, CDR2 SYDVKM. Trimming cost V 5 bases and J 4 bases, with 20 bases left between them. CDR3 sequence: CASSPLESTGLYGYTF. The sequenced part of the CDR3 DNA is TGTGCCAGCAGTCCACTAGAATCGACGGGCCTCTATGGC.